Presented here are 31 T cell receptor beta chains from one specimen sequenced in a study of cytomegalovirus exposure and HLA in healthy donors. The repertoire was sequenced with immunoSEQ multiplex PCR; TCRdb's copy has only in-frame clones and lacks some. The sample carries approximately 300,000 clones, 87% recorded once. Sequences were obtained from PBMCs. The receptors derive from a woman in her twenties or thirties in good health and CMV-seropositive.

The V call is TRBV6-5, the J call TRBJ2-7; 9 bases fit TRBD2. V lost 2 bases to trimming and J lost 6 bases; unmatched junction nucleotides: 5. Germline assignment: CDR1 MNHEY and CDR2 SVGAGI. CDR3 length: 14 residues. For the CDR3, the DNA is TGTGCCAGCAGTTACCGGCTAGCGGGACCCGAGCAGTACTTC. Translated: CASSYRLAGPEQYF.

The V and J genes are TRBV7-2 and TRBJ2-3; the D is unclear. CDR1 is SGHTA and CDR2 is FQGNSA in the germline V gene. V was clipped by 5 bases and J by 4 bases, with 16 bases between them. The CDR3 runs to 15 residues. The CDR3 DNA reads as TGTGCCAGCAGCCGATACGGAACGGAGCCAGATACGCAGTATTTT. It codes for CASSRYGTEPDTQYF.

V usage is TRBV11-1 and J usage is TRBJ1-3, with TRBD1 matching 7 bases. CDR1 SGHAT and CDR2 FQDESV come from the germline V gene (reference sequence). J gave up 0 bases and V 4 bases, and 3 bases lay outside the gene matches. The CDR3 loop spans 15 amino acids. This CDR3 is CASSSGDSSGNTIYF. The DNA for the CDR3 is TGTGCCAGCAGCTCAGGGGACAGCTCTGGAAACACCATATATTTT.

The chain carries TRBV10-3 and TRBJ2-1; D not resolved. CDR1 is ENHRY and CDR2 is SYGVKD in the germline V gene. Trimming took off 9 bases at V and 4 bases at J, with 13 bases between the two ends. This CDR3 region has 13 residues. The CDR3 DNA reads TGTGCCATTTCCTTCGTGACGTACAATGAGCAGTTCTTC. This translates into CAISFVTYNEQFF.

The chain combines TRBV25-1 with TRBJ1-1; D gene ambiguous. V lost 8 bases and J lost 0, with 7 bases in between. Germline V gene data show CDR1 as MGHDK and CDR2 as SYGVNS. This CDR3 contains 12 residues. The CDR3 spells CASSGVNTEAFF. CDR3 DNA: TGTGCCAGCTCAGGCGTGAACACTGAAGCTTTCTTT.

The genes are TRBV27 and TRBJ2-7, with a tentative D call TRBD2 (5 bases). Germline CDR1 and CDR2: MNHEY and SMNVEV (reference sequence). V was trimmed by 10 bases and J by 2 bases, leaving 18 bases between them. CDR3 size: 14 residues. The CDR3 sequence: CATSPRGPAYEQYF. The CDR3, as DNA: TGTGCCACCTCCCCTCGGGGTCCAGCCTACGAGCAGTACTTC.

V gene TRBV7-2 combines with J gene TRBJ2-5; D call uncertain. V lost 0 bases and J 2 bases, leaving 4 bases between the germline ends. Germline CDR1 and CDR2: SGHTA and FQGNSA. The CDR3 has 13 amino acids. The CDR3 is CASSLAQQETQYF. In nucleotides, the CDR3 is TGTGCCAGCAGCTTAGCACAACAAGAGACCCAGTACTTC.

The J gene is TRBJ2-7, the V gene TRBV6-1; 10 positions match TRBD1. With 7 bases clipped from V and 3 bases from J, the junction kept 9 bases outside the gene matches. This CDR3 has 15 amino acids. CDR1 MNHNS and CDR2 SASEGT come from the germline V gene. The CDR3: CASIARQGAFYEQYF. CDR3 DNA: TGTGCCAGCATAGCCCGACAGGGGGCCTTCTACGAGCAGTACTTC.

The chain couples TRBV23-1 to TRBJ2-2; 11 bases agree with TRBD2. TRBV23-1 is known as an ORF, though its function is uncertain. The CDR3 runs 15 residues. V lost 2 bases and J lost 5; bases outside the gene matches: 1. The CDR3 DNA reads TGCGCCAGCAGTCAACTAGCGGGGGGAACCGGGGAGCTGTTTTTT. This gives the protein CASSQLAGGTGELFF.

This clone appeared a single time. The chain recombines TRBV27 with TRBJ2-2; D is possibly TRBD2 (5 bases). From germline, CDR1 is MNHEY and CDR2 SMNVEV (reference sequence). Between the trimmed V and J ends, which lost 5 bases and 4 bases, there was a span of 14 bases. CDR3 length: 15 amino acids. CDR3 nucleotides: TGTGCCAGCAGTCTACGCACTAGTCCCACCGGGGAGCTGTTTTTT. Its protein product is CASSLRTSPTGELFF.

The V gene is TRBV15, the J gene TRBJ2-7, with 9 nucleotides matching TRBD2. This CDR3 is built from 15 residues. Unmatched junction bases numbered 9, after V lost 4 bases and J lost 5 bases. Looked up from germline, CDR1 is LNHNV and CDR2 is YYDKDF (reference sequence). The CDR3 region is CATSILSGGIHEQYF. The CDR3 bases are TGTGCCACCAGCATTCTTAGCGGGGGAATCCACGAGCAGTACTTC.

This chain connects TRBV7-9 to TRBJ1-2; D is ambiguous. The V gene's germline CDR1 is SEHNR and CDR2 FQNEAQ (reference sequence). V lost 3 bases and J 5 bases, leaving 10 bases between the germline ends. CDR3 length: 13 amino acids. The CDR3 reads CASSFNEVYGYTF. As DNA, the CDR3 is TGTGCCAGCAGCTTCAACGAGGTATATGGCTACACCTTC.

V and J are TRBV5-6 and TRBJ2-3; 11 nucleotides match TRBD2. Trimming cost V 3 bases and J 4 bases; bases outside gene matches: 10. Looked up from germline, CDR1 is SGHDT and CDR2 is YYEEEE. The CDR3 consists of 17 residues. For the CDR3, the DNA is TGTGCCAGCAGCTCACCCGTAGCGGGAGGGCCCGCAGATACGCAGTATTTT. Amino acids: CASSSPVAGGPADTQYF.

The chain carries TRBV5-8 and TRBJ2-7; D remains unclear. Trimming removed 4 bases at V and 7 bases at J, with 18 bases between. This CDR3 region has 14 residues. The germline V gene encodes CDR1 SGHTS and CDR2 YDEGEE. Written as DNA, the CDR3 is TGTGCCAGCAGCCTGGGGTCTTTGTACGATGAGCAGTACTTC. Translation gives CASSLGSLYDEQYF.

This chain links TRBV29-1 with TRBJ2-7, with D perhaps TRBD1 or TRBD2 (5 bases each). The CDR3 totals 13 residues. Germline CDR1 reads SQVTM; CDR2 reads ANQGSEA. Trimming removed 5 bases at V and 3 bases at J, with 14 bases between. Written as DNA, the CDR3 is TGCAGCGTTACTCCCACTGGGGGCTACGAGCAGTACTTC. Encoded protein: CSVTPTGGYEQYF.

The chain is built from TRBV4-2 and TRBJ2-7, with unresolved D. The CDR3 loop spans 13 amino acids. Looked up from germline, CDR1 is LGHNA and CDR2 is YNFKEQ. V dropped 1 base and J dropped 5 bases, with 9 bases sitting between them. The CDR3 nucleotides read TGTGCCAGCAGCCAAGGGGAACTCCACGAGCAGTACTTC. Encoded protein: CASSQGELHEQYF.

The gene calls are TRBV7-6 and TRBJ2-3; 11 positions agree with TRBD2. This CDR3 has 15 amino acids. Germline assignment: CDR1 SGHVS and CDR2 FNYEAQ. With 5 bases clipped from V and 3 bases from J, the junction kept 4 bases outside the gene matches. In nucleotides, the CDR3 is TGTGCCAGCAGCCGACTAGCGGGGTTAACAGATACGCAGTATTTT. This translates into CASSRLAGLTDTQYF.

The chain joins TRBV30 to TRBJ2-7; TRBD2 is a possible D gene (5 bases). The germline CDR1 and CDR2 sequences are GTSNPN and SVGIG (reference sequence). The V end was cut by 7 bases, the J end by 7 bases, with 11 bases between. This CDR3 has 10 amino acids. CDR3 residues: CASEDGEQYF. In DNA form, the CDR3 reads TGTGCCTCGGAGGACGGAGAGCAGTACTTC.

CDR3 loop: CASSKQGQSYEQYF. Written as DNA, the CDR3 is TGTGCCAGCAGCAAACAGGGGCAAAGCTACGAGCAGTACTTC. The V call is TRBV7-2, the J call TRBJ2-7, with 7 bases lining up with TRBD1. The CDR3 runs 14 residues. CDR1 and CDR2 from the germline V gene are SGHTA and FQGNSA. With V trimmed by 5 bases and J by 3 bases, 7 bases remained unmatched.

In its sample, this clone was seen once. CDR3 residues: CSVSSGAYEQYF. The CDR3 nucleotides read TGCAGCGTCTCTAGCGGCGCCTACGAGCAGTACTTC. The chain is built from TRBV29-1 and TRBJ2-7; the match to TRBD2 covers 7 bases. Germline loops: CDR1 SQVTM, CDR2 ANQGSEA. Germline trimming cut 6 bases from V and 2 bases from J; bases unmatched to any gene: 4. The CDR3 loop spans 12 amino acids.

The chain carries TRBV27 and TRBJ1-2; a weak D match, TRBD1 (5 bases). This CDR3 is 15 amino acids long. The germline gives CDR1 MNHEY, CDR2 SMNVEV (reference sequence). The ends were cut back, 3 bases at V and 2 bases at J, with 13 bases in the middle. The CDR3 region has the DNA TGTGCCAGCAGTTTGAGGGGAGGCGTGAACTATGGCTACACCTTC. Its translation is CASSLRGGVNYGYTF.

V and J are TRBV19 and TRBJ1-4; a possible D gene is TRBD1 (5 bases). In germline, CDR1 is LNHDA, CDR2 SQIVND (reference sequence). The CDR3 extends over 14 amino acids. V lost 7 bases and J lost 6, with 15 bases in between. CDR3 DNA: TGTGCCAGTACTCCCGACAGATGGTATGAAAAACTGTTTTTT. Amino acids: CASTPDRWYEKLFF.

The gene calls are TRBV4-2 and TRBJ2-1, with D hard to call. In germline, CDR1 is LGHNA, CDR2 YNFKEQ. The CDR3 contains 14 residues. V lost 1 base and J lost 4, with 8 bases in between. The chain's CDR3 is CASSQGASYNEQFF. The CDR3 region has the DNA TGTGCCAGCAGCCAAGGGGCCAGTTACAATGAGCAGTTCTTC.

CDR3 bases: TGTGCCAGCAGTTTGGGGACAGGGGGAAACGAGCAGTACTTC. Its protein product is CASSLGTGGNEQYF. The gene calls are TRBV28 and TRBJ2-7, with 11 bases that match TRBD1. Trimming took 3 bases from V and 5 from J; bases not matched to a gene: 3. Germline-derived CDR1 and CDR2 are MDHEN and SYDVKM. CDR3 length: 14 amino acids.

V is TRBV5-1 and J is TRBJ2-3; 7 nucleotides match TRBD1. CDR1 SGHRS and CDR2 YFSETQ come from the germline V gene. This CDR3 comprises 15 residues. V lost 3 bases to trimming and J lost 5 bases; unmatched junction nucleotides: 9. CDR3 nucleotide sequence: TGCGCCAGCAGCTCACAAATGACAGGGCGAGATACGCAGTATTTT. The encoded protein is CASSSQMTGRDTQYF. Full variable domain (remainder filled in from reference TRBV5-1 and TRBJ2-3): KAGVTQTPRYLIKTRGQQVTLSCSPISGHRSVSWYQQTPGQGLQFLFEYFSETQRNKGNFPGRFSGRQFSNSRSEMNVSTLELGDSALYLCASSSQMTGRDTQYFGPGTRLTVL.

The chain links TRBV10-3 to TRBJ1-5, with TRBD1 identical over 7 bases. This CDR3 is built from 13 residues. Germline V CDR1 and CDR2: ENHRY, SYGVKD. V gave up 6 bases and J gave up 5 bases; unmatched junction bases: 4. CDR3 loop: CAIRRGQDQPQHF. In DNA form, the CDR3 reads TGTGCCATCAGGAGGGGGCAGGATCAGCCCCAGCATTTT.

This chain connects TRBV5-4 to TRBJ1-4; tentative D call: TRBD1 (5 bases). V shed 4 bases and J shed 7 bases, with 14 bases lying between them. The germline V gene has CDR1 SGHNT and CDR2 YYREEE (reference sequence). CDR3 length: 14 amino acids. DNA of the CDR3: TGTGCCAGCAGCCGCGGGGGGGACGGTGAAAAACTGTTTTTT. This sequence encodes CASSRGGDGEKLFF.

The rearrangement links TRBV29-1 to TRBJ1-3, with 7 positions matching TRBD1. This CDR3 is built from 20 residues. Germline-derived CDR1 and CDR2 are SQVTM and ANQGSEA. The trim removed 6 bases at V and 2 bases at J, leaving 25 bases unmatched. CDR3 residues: CSVRLGTVSRGPKAGNTIYF. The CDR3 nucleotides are TGCAGCGTCCGACTCGGGACAGTCTCCCGGGGGCCCAAGGCTGGAAACACCATATATTTT.

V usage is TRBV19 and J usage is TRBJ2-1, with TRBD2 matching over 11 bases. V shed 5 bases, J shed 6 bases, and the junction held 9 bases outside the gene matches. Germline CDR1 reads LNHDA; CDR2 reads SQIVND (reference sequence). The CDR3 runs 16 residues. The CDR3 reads CASSPLLAGDGNEQFF. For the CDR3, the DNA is TGTGCCAGTAGTCCGTTACTAGCGGGAGACGGCAATGAGCAGTTCTTC.

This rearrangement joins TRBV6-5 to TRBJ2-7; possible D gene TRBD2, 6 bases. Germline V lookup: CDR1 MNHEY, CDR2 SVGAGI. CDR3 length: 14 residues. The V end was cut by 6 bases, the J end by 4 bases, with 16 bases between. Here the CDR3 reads CASSPGLTLYEQYF. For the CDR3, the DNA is TGTGCCAGCAGCCCGGGACTCACGCTGTACGAGCAGTACTTC.

This chain's CDR3 is CASSLITAGKGSSYNSPLHF. CDR3 bases: TGTGCCAGCAGTTTAATAACGGCCGGGAAGGGGAGCTCCTATAATTCACCCCTCCACTTT. V and J are TRBV28 and TRBJ1-6, with D maybe TRBD1 (5 bases). The ends were cut back, 2 bases at V and 0 bases at J, with 20 bases in the middle. Germline V lookup: CDR1 MDHEN, CDR2 SYDVKM. The CDR3 totals 20 residues.